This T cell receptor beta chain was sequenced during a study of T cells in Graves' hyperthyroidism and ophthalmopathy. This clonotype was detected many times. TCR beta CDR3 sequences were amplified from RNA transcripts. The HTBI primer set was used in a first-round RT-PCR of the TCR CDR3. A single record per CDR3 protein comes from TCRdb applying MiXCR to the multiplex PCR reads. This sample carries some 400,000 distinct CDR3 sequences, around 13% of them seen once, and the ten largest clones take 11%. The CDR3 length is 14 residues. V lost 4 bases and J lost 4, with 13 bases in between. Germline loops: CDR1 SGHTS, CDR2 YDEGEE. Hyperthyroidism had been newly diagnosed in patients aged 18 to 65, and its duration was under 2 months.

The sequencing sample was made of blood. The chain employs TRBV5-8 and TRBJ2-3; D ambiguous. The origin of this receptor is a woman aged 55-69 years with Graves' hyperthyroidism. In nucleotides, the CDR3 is TGTGCCAGCAGCCCCGTTGTAGGCGCAGATACGCAGTATTTT. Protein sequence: CASSPVVGADTQYF.